This TCR beta chain was retrieved from a study of patients with pleural tuberculosis. TCRdb redid the calling of the reads with MiXCR, one entry per CDR3 protein. The profile covers about 50,000 distinct CDR3 sequences, with about 7.3% appearing a single time and roughly 15% taken by the ten largest. Many counts were recorded for this clonotype. Germline V gene data show CDR1 as LGHNA and CDR2 as YSLEER. CDR3 length: 14 amino acids. V was clipped by 0 bases and J by 4 bases, with 7 bases between them. The chain uses TRBV4-3 and TRBJ1-3; a possible D gene is TRBD1 (5 bases). The sequence derives from a human donor with pleural tuberculosis. CDR3 region: CASSQDGTGNTIYF. DNA for the CDR3: TGCGCCAGCAGCCAAGATGGGACCGGAAACACCATATATTTT.